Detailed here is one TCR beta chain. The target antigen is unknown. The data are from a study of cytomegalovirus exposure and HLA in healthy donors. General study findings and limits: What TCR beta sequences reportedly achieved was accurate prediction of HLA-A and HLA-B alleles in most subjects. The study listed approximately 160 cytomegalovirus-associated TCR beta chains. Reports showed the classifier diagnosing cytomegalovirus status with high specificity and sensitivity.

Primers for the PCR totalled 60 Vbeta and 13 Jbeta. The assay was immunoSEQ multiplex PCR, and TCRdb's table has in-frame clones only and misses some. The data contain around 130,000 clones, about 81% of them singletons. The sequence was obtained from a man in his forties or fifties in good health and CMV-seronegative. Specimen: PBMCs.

DNA for the CDR3: TGTGCCACCCTCGGGACTTTAAACACCGGGGAGCTGTTTTTT. Amino acid sequence: CATLGTLNTGELFF. This rearrangement joins TRBV28 to TRBJ2-2, with a weak D call TRBD2 (6 bases). CDR1 and CDR2 (germline): MDHEN, SYDVKM. V dropped 10 bases and J dropped 2 bases, with 14 bases sitting between them. The length of the CDR3 is 14 residues.